Here is one T cell receptor (beta chain) with its context. Amplification used 60 Vbeta primers and 13 Jbeta primers. TCRdb's table, derived via immunoSEQ multiplex PCR, lists solely in-frame clones and lacks some. The sample has 150,000 to 200,000 clones; approximately 86% are singletons. The sample comes from a study of cytomegalovirus exposure and HLA in healthy donors. Germline loops: CDR1 SGHRS, CDR2 YFSETQ. The length of the CDR3 is 16 residues. J lost 5 bases, V lost 2 bases, and 5 bases had no gene match. The rearrangement links TRBV5-1 to TRBJ2-3; 13 nucleotides match TRBD2. The sample consisted of PBMCs. This clonotype was sampled from a woman aged 18-35 years in good health and CMV-seronegative. CDR3 DNA: TGCGCCAGCAGCTTAGGGACTAGCGGGACGATAGATACGCAGTATTTT. It is translated as CASSLGTSGTIDTQYF.